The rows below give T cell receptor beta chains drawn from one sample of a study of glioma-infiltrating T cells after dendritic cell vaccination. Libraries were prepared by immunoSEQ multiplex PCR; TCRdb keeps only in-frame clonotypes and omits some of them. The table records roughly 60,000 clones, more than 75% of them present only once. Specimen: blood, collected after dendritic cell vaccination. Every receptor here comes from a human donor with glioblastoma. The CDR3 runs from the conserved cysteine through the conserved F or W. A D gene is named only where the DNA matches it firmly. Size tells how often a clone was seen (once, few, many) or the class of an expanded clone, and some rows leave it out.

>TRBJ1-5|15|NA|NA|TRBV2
CASTTGTPSNQPQHF
TGTGCCAGTACCACCGGGACACCGAGCAATCAGCCCCAGCATTTT
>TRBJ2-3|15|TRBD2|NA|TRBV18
CASSPTSGGTDTQYF
TGTGCCAGCTCACCTACTAGCGGGGGCACAGATACGCAGTATTTT
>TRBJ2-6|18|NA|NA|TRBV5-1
CASSLAEFQGPGANVLTF
TGCGCCAGCAGCTTGGCGGAATTCCAGGGTCCCGGGGCCAACGTCCTGACTTTC
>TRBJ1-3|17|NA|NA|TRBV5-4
CASSLEGVRSSGNTIYF
TGTGCCAGCAGCTTGGAAGGGGTCCGCTCCTCTGGAAACACCATATATTTT
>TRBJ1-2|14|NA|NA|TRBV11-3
CASSPRPRSSGYTF
TGTGCCAGCAGCCCTCGCCCACGTTCGAGTGGCTACACCTTC
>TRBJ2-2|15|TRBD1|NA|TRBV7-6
CASSLQQGVSGELFF
TGTGCCAGCAGCCTCCAACAGGGGGTCTCCGGGGAGCTGTTTTTT
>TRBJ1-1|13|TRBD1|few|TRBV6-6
CASSTRGLGEAFF
TGTGCCAGCAGTACCAGGGGGCTGGGTGAAGCTTTCTTT
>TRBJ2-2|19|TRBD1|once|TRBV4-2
CASSQTGRSRFANTGELFF
TGTGCCAGCAGCCAGACAGGGCGAAGTAGGTTTGCGAACACCGGGGAGCTGTTTTTT
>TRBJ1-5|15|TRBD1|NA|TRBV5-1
CASSLAGTDNQPQHF
TGCGCCAGCAGCTTGGCCGGGACAGATAATCAGCCCCAGCATTTT
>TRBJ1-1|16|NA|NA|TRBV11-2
CASSLVGRTLNTEAFF
TGTGCCAGCAGCTTAGTTGGCAGGACACTGAACACTGAAGCTTTCTTT
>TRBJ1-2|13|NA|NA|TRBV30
CAWSVSLGAGYTF
TGTGCCTGGAGTGTATCCTTGGGGGCTGGCTACACCTTC